This TCR beta chain was sequenced during a study of cytomegalovirus exposure and HLA in healthy donors (dated by TCRdb to about 2017). As for the study more broadly: According to an earlier analysis of a few hundred of the donors, about 180 million T cells yielded roughly 110 million unique TCR beta sequences and approximately 300 Gb of sequence data. An early release that covered 500 to 800 HLA-typed donors contained approximately 320 gigabases of sequencing data and tens of millions of unique TCR sequences. Among the roughly 410 genotyped donors, around 79% belonged to the genetic ancestry cluster associated with self-reported Caucasian donors. The study was designed to test whether signatures of past pathogen exposure could be identified by cataloging public T cell receptors. Using immunosequencing, the study profiled T cell repertoires from fewer than 850 subjects and related those repertoires to cytomegalovirus serostatus. A separate validation cohort of 90 to 150 different subjects was used in addition to the 666-subject first cohort. To predict cytomegalovirus infection status, the study combined high-throughput TCR immunosequencing, statistical association of individual TCRs with disease status, and machine learning. To study patterns of TCR occurrence, a later analysis re-analyzed previously published TCR beta repertoires from around 660 donors and added high-resolution HLA genotyping. Rather than drawing on any new phenotypic data, the later analysis identified candidate immune exposures from TCR beta sequences and the way those sequences occurred across donors. To decide whether each TCR beta V gene segment behaved as functional or pseudogenic, an earlier analysis of some 580 of the donors relied on high-throughput TCR beta sequencing. Alongside the repertoire data, information on donor age, sex, ethnicity and CMV serostatus was compiled. A later genetic analysis took genome-wide SNP genotypes for about 55% of the 666 donors and used that subset as a discovery cohort. Every discovery cohort repertoire had been produced on one sequencing platform. Both class I and class II loci were covered by HLA typing, at four-digit resolution. The number of typed donors differed by locus: about 629-630 for A, B, C, DRB1 and DQB1; approximately 520 for DQA1; some 590 for DPA1; and some 430 for DPB1. Five DR-DQ haplotypes were handled as single units for association and clustering because linkage in the cohort was strong. On average, roughly 240,000 unique TCR beta nucleotide sequences were sequenced per donor among a few hundred genotyped donors of the cohort, with roughly 18% of those sequences being non-productive.

Turning to this clone: Its specific antigen is unknown. Base-call qualities are not available, and no considerably larger clone is one nucleotide away.

Receptors were amplified or captured by the immunoSEQ multiplex PCR assay. For the multiplex PCR, a mixture combining 60 forward primers for TCR Vbeta segments and 13 reverse primers for TCR Jbeta segments was used. The CDR3 region of rearranged TCR beta genes was amplified from genomic DNA by a multiplex PCR assay. On the Illumina HiSeq System, the amplified TCR beta libraries were sequenced as 87-base-pair reads. The study's processing was this. In a later analysis, approximately 74 million unique TCR beta chains were counted across the 690 or so repertoires, and roughly 11 million of these chains were shared by at least two donors. Raw reads were error-corrected and collapsed into unique sequences with a nearest-neighbor algorithm that merged closely related sequences to remove PCR and sequencing errors. Alignment of CDR3 sequences to IMGT reference sequences was used to assign V, D and J gene segments. Each retained sequence needed at least a six-nucleotide match to both a V gene segment and a J gene segment. Rearrangements were called productive when the CDR3 lacked stop codons and stayed in frame with V and J; all others were non-productive. Following IMGT convention, CDR3 was defined as the stretch from the second conserved V-encoded cysteine up to the conserved J-encoded phenylalanine. The earlier analysis of some 580 of the donors excluded any sequence lacking an unambiguous match to a single V gene segment. In an earlier analysis of about 590 of the donors, a V segment was called functional when productive rearrangements were above 56.7%, and segregating when the standard deviation between donors exceeded 5%. To diagnose cytomegalovirus status from the catalog of TCR beta chain sequences, a statistical classification framework was built. V and J gene assignment, in a later analysis, came from comparing TCR nucleotide sequences with IMGT/GENE-DB human TR gene sequences. In a later analysis, CDR3 sequences and most-parsimonious VDJ recombination scenarios were assigned using the TCRdist pipeline. In a later analysis, every TCR beta chain was defined by the combination of its CDR3 amino acid sequence and its V-gene family, and reads without a unique V-gene family were dropped. To address suspected cross-contamination and a sequencing artifact, a later analysis removed 450 to 700 highly shared, low-generation-probability nucleotide sequences. For each public chain, a later analysis derived a clonal expansion index from normalized ranks of inferred template counts within each repertoire. In a later analysis, generation probabilities were computed with a VDJ recombination model fitted to out-of-frame rearrangements, and the resulting probabilities were checked against IGoR. Hypergeometric tests were used in a later analysis to score TCR-TCR, TCR-HLA and TCR-CMV co-occurrence, with a repertoire-size bias correction applied to the TCR pairs. To estimate false discovery rates, a later analysis permuted the HLA or CMV assignments 20 times. A later analysis grouped co-occurring TCRs with DBSCAN, adding TCRdist sequence similarity when clustering within HLA-allele-positive subsets. Repertoires with fewer than 30,000 or more than 120,000 public chains, plus five repertoires with anomalous nucleotide sharing, were excluded from co-occurrence clustering. TCRdb stores this immuneACCESS table with in-frame sequences only. Part of the clones is absent; in the studies checked, under half of the shortfall reflects unresolved V genes, and no reason is known for the rest. That table supplies the V and J calls and clone size; D and trimming were determined from the DNA. Counted in this sample were 130,000 or so clones; around 73% of them appeared once. Approximately 1.5% of the sample is in the top ten clones.

The full study reports these points: According to the authors, the approach could potentially be generalized to other disease states and immunological phenotypes. Only TCR beta chains were sequenced in this cohort, and the absence of alpha or paired-chain data limited detectable features. Because HLA typing was missing for some donors at each locus, association tests included only the typed subset. In a later analysis, 16,951 TCR beta sequences were associated with specific HLA alleles at a false discovery rate of 0.05. Strong co-occurrence of HLA alleles, especially DR and DQ, made assigning TCR associations to individual alleles difficult. In an earlier analysis of more than 450 of the donors, most TCR beta V segments were observed in productive rearrangements about 87% or about 30% of the time, broadly matching IMGT annotations. A further reported finding was that TCR beta sequences accurately predicted the HLA-A and HLA-B alleles for most subjects in the first cohort. The classifier was reported to diagnose cytomegalovirus status with high specificity and sensitivity in both the original cohort and the validation cohort. Correlated functional status among segregating V segments might be attributable to linkage disequilibrium, but an unknown experimental factor could not be ruled out. An association between a missense DCLRE1C variant and V-gene and J-gene trimming of TCR beta chains was found in a later genetic analysis and replicated in an independent cohort. The sequencing pipeline was judged likely to have produced a cluster of highly shared sequence variants as a technical artifact. The only immune exposure information available for the cohort was CMV serostatus. According to a later analysis, TCR association rates differed among HLA loci, with DRB1 alleles showing the most associated TCRs and HLA-C alleles showing the fewest. The presence/absence analyses assumed that sequencing depth was roughly uniform across donors, and that assumption may not be true. The 87-base-pair reads could not distinguish some IMGT-functional V segments, including TRBV6-2 and TRBV6-3, so those segments were excluded. The study gave a list of about 170 TCR beta chains associated with cytomegalovirus. A later analysis found that HLA-associated TCR beta chains were more clonally expanded and had lower generation probabilities than equally common non-associated chains. Across donors, most TCR sequences were observed very rarely, whereas some public TCRs were present in many individuals. The earlier analysis of some 560 of the donors excluded approximately 15 rarely observed V segments, including chromosome 9 orphons, because counts were too low. A later analysis found that most CMV-associated TCR beta chains appeared HLA-restricted, with HLA associations seemingly driven largely by CMV exposure. Three of the identified cytomegalovirus-associated TCR beta chains were confirmed in vitro to be specific for cytomegalovirus antigens. In a later genetic analysis, fewer N-insertions in productive TCRs were reported among donors in an Asian-associated ancestry cluster than the 666-donor mean. Several of the top co-occurrence clusters appeared to be linked to parvovirus B19, influenza, CMV and Epstein-Barr virus, according to a later analysis.

The cohort comprised more than 550 healthy bone marrow donors. At the time of sampling, every cohort member was nominally healthy, though immune exposures that went unrecorded were likely present. The donor tested CMV seronegative, placing the donor among the 300 to 450 seronegative members of the cohort. A peripheral blood sample was provided by each donor, and peripheral blood mononuclear cells were used for TCR beta sequencing. Genomic DNA was extracted from the blood cell samples with the Qiagen DNeasy Blood Extraction Kit. Sequences SGHDN (CDR1) and FVKESK (CDR2) are obtained from the germline V gene. Compared with germline, V lacks 0 bases and J lacks 6 bases; bases without a gene match: 9. The CDR3 runs 17 amino acids, cysteine and phenylalanine included. Only the CDR3 part of the read is kept: 51 bases, read in frame from the first base.

The chain couples TRBV14 to TRBJ2-1; TRBD2 aligns with 9 central bases. Sample: PBMCs. The clonotype was recovered from a female donor in good health and CMV-seronegative. The CDR3 amino acid sequence is: CASSQDLREGRSNEQFF. DNA sequence: TGTGCCAGCAGCCAAGATTTGCGGGAGGGCCGAAGCAATGAGCAGTTCTTC.